These 8 T cell receptor beta chains originate from one sample sequenced in a study of cytomegalovirus exposure and HLA in healthy donors. Researchers ran the PCR with 60 Vbeta and 13 Jbeta primers. The assay was immunoSEQ multiplex PCR, and TCRdb's table has in-frame clones only and misses some. The table has approximately 170,000 clones, approximately 80% seen once. Sequencing was carried out using PBMCs. These TCRs come from a woman aged 40-49 years in good health and CMV-seropositive.

In its sample, this clone was seen a few times. The V call is TRBV28, the J call TRBJ1-6; a possible D gene is TRBD1 (6 bases). V gave up 7 bases and J gave up 7 bases, with 14 bases separating them. CDR1 is MDHEN and CDR2 is SYDVKM in the germline V gene. CDR3 length: 14 amino acids. The DNA of the CDR3 is TGTGCCAGCACCGATGACAGGTTGAATTCACCCCTCCACTTT. Translated, it gives CASTDDRLNSPLHF.

This clone was recorded a few times. The chain has TRBV5-4 and TRBJ2-2; 8 positions agree with TRBD2. Germline CDR1 is SGHNT and CDR2 is YYREEE (reference sequence). The junction had 9 bases not matched to a gene; V was cut back by 1 base and J by 7 bases. This CDR3 has 16 amino acids. CDR3 nucleotide sequence: TGTGCCAGCAGCTTGAGCAGCGGGAGAAAGGGCGGGGAGCTGTTTTTT. Protein product: CASSLSSGRKGGELFF.

This clone has only a few counts. The rearrangement joins TRBV6-4 to TRBJ2-3; TRBD2 matches at 9 bases. With 2 bases clipped from V and 3 bases from J, the junction kept 12 bases outside the gene matches. CDR3 length: 18 amino acids. Germline V gene data show CDR1 as MRHNA and CDR2 as SNTAGT. CDR3 in DNA: TGTGCCAGCAGTGACCCCGTCGGCGGGAGGGCCCAAACAGATACGCAGTATTTT. Translation gives CASSDPVGGRAQTDTQYF.

This clone was seen a single time. CDR3 coding DNA: TGTGCCAGTAGACCCCCGGGACTAGCGGGCGATACGCAGTATTTT. Amino acid sequence: CASRPPGLAGDTQYF. The chain carries TRBV19 and TRBJ2-3, with TRBD2 matching over 12 bases. V lost 6 bases to trimming and J lost 6 bases; unmatched junction nucleotides: 7. CDR1 LNHDA and CDR2 SQIVND come from the germline V gene (reference sequence). CDR3 length: 15 amino acids.

The rearrangement joins TRBV11-2 to TRBJ2-2; perhaps TRBD1 as D (5 bases). V lost 6 bases and J 5 bases, leaving 13 bases between the germline ends. This CDR3 spans 14 amino acids. The germline V gene has CDR1 SGHAT and CDR2 FQNNGV. The CDR3 here is CASSIYRLTGELFF. DNA for the CDR3: TGTGCCAGCAGTATTTACAGGCTTACCGGGGAGCTGTTTTTT.

The chain is built from TRBV15 and TRBJ1-2; a possible D gene is TRBD1 (6 bases). V lost 0 bases and J lost 7, with 33 bases in between. This CDR3 is 21 amino acids long. Germline assignment: CDR1 LNHNV and CDR2 YYDKDF (reference sequence). The DNA of the CDR3 is TGTGCCACCAGCAGAGATTTTGGGATTTCAACAGGGTTACTTGGTCCCAGTGGCTACACCTTC. Translation gives CATSRDFGISTGLLGPSGYTF.

CDR3 sequence reads: CASSRTSPTDTQYF. The DNA for the CDR3 is TGCGCCAGCAGCCGAACTAGCCCGACAGATACGCAGTATTTT. This chain connects TRBV4-3 to TRBJ2-3, with D possibly being TRBD2 (6 bases). Trimming left V 4 bases short and J 3 bases short, with 11 bases between. The germline V gene has CDR1 LGHNA and CDR2 YSLEER. The CDR3 has 14 amino acids.

The genes are TRBV7-2 and TRBJ1-3; TRBD2 agrees at 10 bases. Near its end, the DNA agrees better with TRBJ2-2, so the J call may be wrong. Per germline, CDR1 SGHTA and CDR2 FQGNSA. The CDR3 length is 15 residues. The CDR3 bases are TGTGCCAGCAGCCCCCCGGGACTAGCGTTCGGGGAGCTGTTTTTT. Protein sequence: CASSPPGLAFGELFF.